Shown below are 6 T cell receptor beta chains from a single sample sequenced in a study of cytotoxic CD8 clonotypes in ibrutinib-treated CLL. This table comes from immunoSEQ multiplex PCR, and its TCRdb copy is limited to in-frame clones, with some not included. The sample includes about 39,000 clones, about 70% of them seen just once. Sequenced here: PBMCs, sampled at disease progression, from a patient treated with ibrutinib. Receptors were obtained from a human donor with chronic lymphocytic leukemia.

A few counts support this clone. The rearrangement joins TRBV7-8 to TRBJ2-1; TRBD2 is a possible D gene (6 bases). In germline, CDR1 is SGHVS, CDR2 FQNEAQ. CDR3 length: 11 amino acids. V was cut by 1 base and J by 13 bases, with 8 bases left in between. The CDR3 bases are TGTGCCAGCAGCTTAGGACTAGTTCAGTTCTTC. Its protein product is CASSLGLVQFF.

V gene TRBV2 combines with J gene TRBJ2-3, with 7 bases lining up with TRBD1. CDR3 length equals 15 residues. V shed 6 bases and J 0 bases; nucleotides not matched to a gene: 6. The germline V gene has CDR1 SNHLY and CDR2 FYNNEI. CDR3 sequence reads: CASRIDRVSTDTQYF. CDR3 nucleotide sequence: TGTGCCAGCAGAATTGACAGGGTTAGCACAGATACGCAGTATTTT.

Turning to this clone: An end of the junction differs from the germline gene, which may be a read error. This chain uses TRBV7-9 with TRBJ2-7; a weak D match, TRBD1 (6 bases). This CDR3 is built from 12 residues. Germline V gene sequence: CDR1 SEHNR, CDR2 FQNEAQ (reference sequence). This chain's CDR3 is CASTNQDRPAVF. The CDR3 nucleotides are TGTGCCAGCACCAACCAAGACAGGCCAGCCGTCTTC.

This clone was observed a handful of times. The rearrangement links TRBV19 to TRBJ1-2; D gene uncertain. The CDR3 has 15 amino acids. Looked up from germline, CDR1 is LNHDA and CDR2 is SQIVND (reference sequence). Trimming stripped 4 bases from V and 4 bases from J, with 16 bases between. The CDR3 sequence is CASSTTGRKGYGYTF. In DNA form, the CDR3 reads TGTGCCAGTAGTACAACCGGGAGGAAAGGCTATGGCTACACCTTC.

The rearrangement joins TRBV11-3 to TRBJ2-3; 13 bases match TRBD2. The trim removed 5 bases at V and 0 bases at J, leaving 8 bases unmatched. Germline loops: CDR1 SGHNT, CDR2 YENEEA. The CDR3 spans 18 residues. CDR3: CASSAGTSGAPSTDTQYF. CDR3 coding DNA: TGTGCCAGCAGCGCCGGGACTAGCGGGGCCCCAAGCACAGATACGCAGTATTTT. The full variable domain, with the rest looked up from reference TRBV11-3 and TRBJ2-3, is EAGVVQSPRYKIIEKKQPVAFWCNPISGHNTLYWYLQNLGQGPELLIRYENEEAVDDSQLPKDRFSAERLKGVDSTLKIQPAELGDSAVYLCASSAGTSGAPSTDTQYFGPGTRLTVL.

This clone has a handful of counts. The chain links TRBV27 to TRBJ2-7; possible D gene TRBD2, 5 bases. Germline V gene lookup returns CDR1 MNHEY and CDR2 SMNVEV (reference sequence). This CDR3 region has 13 residues. The CDR3 reads CASLGAATYEQYF. The CDR3 DNA follows: TGTGCATCCCTGGGAGCCGCCACATACGAGCAGTACTTC.